The 18 T cell receptor beta chains in this list originate from one sample, sequenced in a study of read filtering for tumor transcriptome and immune sequencing. From 300 to 400 ng of RNA, a library with molecular barcoded alpha/delta and beta/gamma adaptors was made. TCRdb analysed the reads with MiXCR anew, one entry per CDR3 protein. Here the sample spans some 38,000 distinct CDR3 sequences, approximately 14% being singletons. The sample was a population of CD138-negative cells sorted from bone marrow. Receptor source: a donor aged 40 or over with multiple myeloma.

This clonotype was found many times. The genes are TRBV6-2 or TRBV6-3 and TRBJ2-5; D gene unclear. V was trimmed by 7 bases and J by 3 bases, leaving 18 bases between them. The CDR3 runs to 15 residues. In germline, CDR1 is MNHEY, CDR2 SVGEGT. CDR3 region: CASTATGLLKETQYF. The CDR3, as DNA: TGTGCCAGCACCGCAACCGGGCTATTAAAAGAGACCCAGTACTTC.

This chain joins TRBV15 and TRBJ2-1; TRBD2 agrees at 9 bases. Germline CDR1 is LNHNV and CDR2 is YYDKDF (reference sequence). The J segment lost 8 bases and the V segment lost 3 bases, leaving 11 bases of the junction unmatched. The CDR3 length is 16 residues. The CDR3 sequence: CATSSGGAGGPDEQFF. The CDR3 coding sequence is TGTGCCACCAGCAGTGGCGGCGCGGGAGGGCCCGATGAGCAGTTCTTC.

Concerning this clonotype: Germline and junction disagree at one end, which may indicate a read error. The J gene is TRBJ2-7, the V gene TRBV20-1; 9 bases are shared with TRBD2. The CDR3 spans 15 residues. The V gene's germline CDR1 is DFQATT and CDR2 SNEGSKA (reference sequence). The CDR3 bases are TGCACTGCTAGAGATGGAGCGGGAGGCGCCTACGAGCAGTACTTC. This gives the protein CTARDGAGGAYEQYF.

The chain is built from TRBV18 and TRBJ1-4; D gene unclear. V shed 0 bases and J shed 6 bases, with 11 bases lying between them. CDR3 length: 15 amino acids. Germline CDR1 and CDR2: KGHSH and LQKENI. DNA for the CDR3: TGTGCCAGCTCACCACCGGGCCTTGGGGATGAAAAACTGTTTTTT. As protein: CASSPPGLGDEKLFF.

This clonotype was found many times. The chain uses TRBV20-1 and TRBJ1-1, with 7 bases aligning to TRBD1. The V and J ends lost 5 bases and 3 bases, in that order; junction bases with no gene match: 6. This CDR3 has 13 amino acids. Germline-derived CDR1 and CDR2 are DFQATT and SNEGSKA (reference sequence). CDR3 in amino acids: CSAPQGKDTEAFF. The CDR3 region has the DNA TGCAGTGCTCCACAGGGGAAGGACACTGAAGCTTTCTTT.

Of note for this clonotype: Given a much more abundant clone one base away, this may be a read error. The chain uses TRBV7-9 and TRBJ1-2; D is unclear. The CDR3 is made up of 13 amino acids. Germline V gives CDR1 SEHNR, CDR2 FQNEAQ (reference sequence). Here the CDR3 DNA reads TGTGCCAGCAGAATGGGTACTAACTATGGCTGCACCTTC. It specifies CASRMGTNYGCTF.

The table lists this clonotype with many counts. The chain couples TRBV5-1 to TRBJ2-3; perhaps TRBD2 as D (7 bases). The CDR3 runs to 15 residues. From germline, CDR1 is SGHRS and CDR2 YFSETQ. V lost 2 bases and J lost 4, with 14 bases in between. In nucleotides, the CDR3 is TGCGCCAGCAGCTTTTGGTGGGGGGGCGCAGATACGCAGTATTTT. Protein: CASSFWWGGADTQYF. Supplemented by reference TRBV5-1 and TRBJ2-3, the full variable domain reads KAGVTQTPRYLIKTRGQQVTLSCSPISGHRSVSWYQQTPGQGLQFLFEYFSETQRNKGNFPGRFSGRQFSNSRSEMNVSTLELGDSALYLCASSFWWGGADTQYFGPGTRLTVL.

Within the sample, this clonotype is medium-sized (0.01 to 0.1%). The chain couples TRBV18 to TRBJ2-1; 11 bases are shared with TRBD1. The germline CDR1 and CDR2 sequences are KGHSH and LQKENI. Trimming removed 2 bases from V and 6 bases from J; junction bases left unmatched: 12. The CDR3 is 18 residues long. The CDR3 nucleotides are TGTGCCAGCTCACCATCAATTCAGACCGGGACAGGGGGCAATGAGCAGTTCTTC. It specifies CASSPSIQTGTGGNEQFF.

This clonotype was observed many times. The chain recombines TRBV20-1 with TRBJ2-7; unclear D gene. In germline, CDR1 is DFQATT, CDR2 SNEGSKA (reference sequence). Trimming removed 2 bases at V and 2 bases at J, with 13 bases between. The CDR3 consists of 14 residues. CDR3 coding DNA: TGCAGTGCTAGAAAACAGACACGACCCTACGAGCAGTACTTC. It translates to CSARKQTRPYEQYF.

In this sample, this clonotype turned up many times. The rearrangement uses TRBV29-1 and TRBJ1-3, with a possible D match to TRBD1 (5 bases). The CDR3 totals 12 residues. Trimming shortened V by 5 bases and J by 2 bases, and 7 bases separated the two germline ends. The germline CDR1 and CDR2 sequences are SQVTM and ANQGSEA. CDR3: CSVKGAGNTIYF. CDR3 DNA: TGCAGCGTTAAAGGGGCTGGAAACACCATATATTTT.

There are many counts of this clonotype. V usage is TRBV7-3 and J usage is TRBJ2-2; no clear D. Germline V gives CDR1 SGHTA, CDR2 FQGTGA. Trimming stripped 2 bases from V and 0 bases from J, with 10 bases between. This CDR3 is 16 amino acids long. Here the CDR3 DNA reads TGTGCCAGCAGCTTATATAGTCATACGAACACCGGGGAGCTGTTTTTT. This encodes CASSLYSHTNTGELFF.

This clonotype was counted ten times or more. This chain connects TRBV5-1 to TRBJ2-3; TRBD1 aligns across 7 bases. From germline, CDR1 is SGHRS and CDR2 YFSETQ. This CDR3 has 14 residues. Germline trimming cut 7 bases from V and 0 bases from J; bases unmatched to any gene: 5. DNA for the CDR3: TGCGCCAGCGGTCGAGGGGGCAGCACAGATACGCAGTATTTT. It is translated as CASGRGGSTDTQYF. The variable domain in full, completed from reference TRBV5-1 and TRBJ2-3, reads KAGVTQTPRYLIKTRGQQVTLSCSPISGHRSVSWYQQTPGQGLQFLFEYFSETQRNKGNFPGRFSGRQFSNSRSEMNVSTLELGDSALYLCASGRGGSTDTQYFGPGTRLTVL.

The V call is TRBV20-1, the J call TRBJ1-1; possible D gene TRBD1, 6 bases. This CDR3 is built from 15 residues. CDR1 is DFQATT and CDR2 is SNEGSKA in the germline V gene (reference sequence). Trimming pared 4 bases from V and 0 bases from J, leaving 15 bases between. The DNA of the CDR3 is TGCAGTGCTACAACCCTGGACAGCGTGAACACTGAAGCTTTCTTT. Translated, it gives CSATTLDSVNTEAFF.

In this sample, this clonotype turned up a few times. A read error is possible here, since a much larger clone lies one base away. CDR3: CASSPRQRMNTDAFF. CDR3 nucleotide sequence: TGTGCCAGCAGTCCCCGACAGAGGATGAACACTGACGCTTTCTTT. The chain is built from TRBV6-5 and TRBJ1-1; tentatively, D is TRBD1 (5 bases). CDR3 size: 15 residues. Germline CDR1 reads MNHEY; CDR2 reads SVGAGI.

This clonotype has at least ten counts. The chain carries TRBV20-1 and TRBJ2-6, with 9 nucleotides matching TRBD1. Germline CDR1 and CDR2: DFQATT and SNEGSKA (reference sequence). After removal of 5 bases from V and 0 bases from J, the junction contained 8 bases not matched to a gene. The CDR3 contains 17 residues. CDR3 protein: CSASGTGIVSGANVLTF. CDR3 nucleotide sequence: TGCAGTGCTTCCGGGACAGGGATTGTCTCTGGGGCCAACGTCCTGACTTTC.

This clonotype came up a few times. This may be a read error, as it is one base from a much larger clone. The chain links TRBV20-1 to TRBJ2-2, with D possibly TRBD2 on 5 matching bases. CDR1 is DFQATT, CDR2 SNEGSKA, per germline (reference sequence). The CDR3 contains 12 residues. CDR3 in amino acids: CSARYGHGELSF. CDR3 bases: TGCAGTGCTAGATATGGGCACGGGGAGCTGTCTTTT.

This clonotype was detected many times. The rearrangement joins TRBV6-5 to TRBJ1-4; no clear D gene. Trimming stripped 6 bases from V and 8 bases from J, with 10 bases between. The germline CDR1 and CDR2 sequences are MNHEY and SVGAGI. This CDR3 is 12 amino acids long. CDR3 sequence: CASRHLGEKLFF. The CDR3 DNA reads TGTGCCAGCAGACACTTAGGAGAAAAACTGTTTTTT.

The CDR3 region is CASKGEWTEAFF. The CDR3, as DNA: TGTGCCAGCAAAGGAGAGTGGACTGAAGCTTTCTTT. V gene TRBV12-3 or TRBV12-4 combines with J gene TRBJ1-1; unclear D gene. This CDR3 comprises 12 residues. The V and J ends lost 7 bases and 5 bases respectively, with 11 bases between them.